Each of the 31 T cell receptor beta chains below was sequenced from the same sample in a study of Graves' ophthalmopathy and Graves' hyperthyroidism. Amplified material comprised TCR beta CDR3 regions derived from RNA transcripts. RT-PCR in the first round used HTBI primers; a second-round multiplex PCR followed. TCRdb independently ran MiXCR on the multiplex PCR reads; one entry per CDR3 protein. The sample lists hundreds of thousands of distinct CDR3 sequences; 22% were seen once. The sample consisted of peripheral blood. The receptors derive from a young woman with stable Graves' hyperthyroidism. Some clones in this sample may be carry-over from other donors' samples.

This clonotype appeared a single time. The V call is TRBV27, the J call TRBJ1-2; 10 nucleotides line up with TRBD1. The CDR3 spans 18 residues. The V gene's germline CDR1 is MNHEY and CDR2 SMNVEV (reference sequence). V shed 4 bases and J 6 bases; nucleotides not matched to a gene: 17. The CDR3 DNA sequence: TGTGCCAGCAGTTCCTTTCCCTCCAGGGACAGGGGAATCAATGGCTACACCTTC. Its protein product is CASSSFPSRDRGINGYTF.

Ten or more counts support this clonotype. CDR3 amino acids: CASSYPLGVVSYEQYF. In DNA, the CDR3 is TGTGCCAGCAGTTACCCTCTAGGGGTTGTCTCCTACGAGCAGTACTTC. The V gene is TRBV6-2 or TRBV6-3, the J gene TRBJ2-7; D may be TRBD1 (5 bases). CDR3 length: 16 residues. V lost 2 bases to trimming and J lost 0 bases, with 14 bases between them. Germline V gene lookup returns CDR1 MNHEY and CDR2 SVGEGT.

This clonotype was seen repeatedly, ten times or more. The CDR3 reads CASSDSGSEAFF. The CDR3 DNA sequence: TGTGCCAGCAGTGATTCGGGGTCTGAAGCTTTCTTT. The chain combines TRBV2 with TRBJ1-1; D is unresolved. The germline CDR1 and CDR2 sequences are SNHLY and FYNNEI. Deletions cut 3 bases from V and 6 bases from J, with 8 bases between. This CDR3 comprises 12 residues.

This clonotype was picked up many times. The V and J genes are TRBV28 and TRBJ1-5, with a tentative D call TRBD1 (5 bases). Germline CDR1 MDHEN, CDR2 SYDVKM. Trimming shortened V by 6 bases and J by 6 bases, and 18 bases separated the two germline ends. The CDR3 has 15 residues. CDR3 residues: CASSPGSVTGQPQHF. CDR3 DNA sequence: TGTGCCAGCAGCCCTGGGTCAGTTACAGGTCAGCCCCAGCATTTT.

This clonotype was detected many times. The chain links TRBV6-5 to TRBJ1-1, with D possibly matching TRBD1 (5 bases). In germline, CDR1 is MNHEY, CDR2 SVGAGI. This CDR3 is built from 14 residues. V shed 2 bases and J shed 7 bases, with 14 bases lying between them. The CDR3 DNA is TGTGCCAGCAGTTACCGGACTCGACAGCTTGAAGCTTTCTTT. It yields the protein CASSYRTRQLEAFF.

The V call is TRBV12-3 or TRBV12-4, the J call TRBJ1-5; D gene uncertain. V was clipped by 3 bases and J by 2 bases, with 11 bases between them. The CDR3 covers 15 residues. The CDR3 DNA sequence: TGTGCCAGCAGTTTTTGGGGTTGGGGCAATCAGCCCCAGCATTTT. Translation gives CASSFWGWGNQPQHF.

The chain links TRBV5-1 to TRBJ2-7, with 11 nucleotides matching TRBD2. The CDR3 has 15 amino acids. The V segment lost 7 bases and the J segment 6 bases; nucleotides outside the gene matches: 12. Germline CDR1 is SGHRS and CDR2 is YFSETQ. DNA of the CDR3: TGCGCCAGCCTCCCCCTAGCGGGAGGATTGGGCGAGCAGTACTTC. Translation gives CASLPLAGGLGEQYF.

This clonotype came up many times. The CDR3 here is CASRLSTGRDAQYF. DNA of the CDR3: TGTGCCAGCAGGCTGTCGACTGGACGGGACGCGCAGTACTTC. The gene calls are TRBV7-2 and TRBJ2-7, with D perhaps being TRBD1 or TRBD2 (5 bases each). CDR1 and CDR2 from the germline V gene are SGHTA and FQGNSA. There are 14 residues in the CDR3. Trimming cost V 6 bases and J 9 bases, with 21 bases left between them.

This clonotype appeared many times. The rearrangement joins TRBV6-1 to TRBJ2-2; TRBD1 or TRBD2 may be the D gene (5 bases each). The germline V gene has CDR1 MNHNS and CDR2 SASEGT. The CDR3 covers 13 residues. V lost 8 bases and J 7 bases, leaving 14 bases between the germline ends. The CDR3 loop reads CASARENGGELFF. The CDR3 bases are TGTGCCAGCGCCAGGGAGAATGGCGGGGAGCTGTTTTTT.

The chain uses TRBV2 and TRBJ2-7; no reliable D call. The CDR3 is 14 amino acids. Per germline, CDR1 SNHLY and CDR2 FYNNEI. V was trimmed by 0 bases and J by 0 bases, leaving 6 bases between them. The CDR3 sequence is CASSEATSSYEQYF. The CDR3, as DNA: TGTGCCAGCAGTGAAGCTACCTCCTCCTACGAGCAGTACTTC.

Ten or more counts support this clonotype. The chain employs TRBV12-3 or TRBV12-4 and TRBJ2-7; 8 nucleotides line up with TRBD1. This CDR3 is built from 14 residues. The V and J ends lost 4 bases and 7 bases, in that order; junction bases with no gene match: 9. The CDR3 region is CASSWGQAVGEQYF. CDR3 nucleotide sequence: TGTGCCAGCAGTTGGGGACAGGCGGTGGGTGAGCAGTACTTC.

The chain couples TRBV27 to TRBJ1-2, with TRBD1 matching 11 bases. CDR3 size: 15 residues. V was clipped by 5 bases and J by 4 bases; unmatched bases: 6. CDR1 and CDR2 from the germline V gene are MNHEY and SMNVEV (reference sequence). The CDR3 bases are TGTGCCAGCAGTAGGGACAGGGGGAAAATCTATGGCTACACCTTC. Translation: CASSRDRGKIYGYTF.

This clonotype was recorded at least ten times. The V and J genes are TRBV11-2 and TRBJ2-7; D remains unclear. The CDR3 has 17 residues. V dropped 1 base and J dropped 1 base, with 17 bases sitting between them. CDR1 and CDR2 from the germline V gene are SGHAT and FQNNGV. The CDR3 DNA follows: TGTGCCAGCAGCTTAGGGACGGAACTTTGGATTTCCTACGAGCAGTACTTC. Protein sequence: CASSLGTELWISYEQYF.

This clonotype has at least ten counts. The V and J genes are TRBV6-1 and TRBJ1-3; no firm D call. The ends were cut back, 2 bases at V and 1 base at J, with 6 bases in the middle. This CDR3 is built from 14 residues. In germline, CDR1 is MNHNS, CDR2 SASEGT. The CDR3 reads CASSEQSSGNTIYF. The CDR3 DNA reads TGTGCCAGCAGTGAACAGTCGTCTGGAAACACCATATATTTT.

Many counts were recorded for this clonotype. The chain uses TRBV12-3 or TRBV12-4 and TRBJ2-7; D not certain. The CDR3 loop spans 11 amino acids. V lost 6 bases, J lost 5 bases, and 8 bases lay in between. CDR3 region: CASSRSDEQYF. The CDR3, as DNA: TGTGCCAGCAGCCGGAGTGACGAGCAGTACTTC.

This clonotype was seen repeatedly, ten times or more. The chain recombines TRBV9 with TRBJ2-7; D uncertain. The V gene's germline CDR1 is SGDLS and CDR2 YYNGEE. V dropped 0 bases and J dropped 6 bases, with 16 bases sitting between them. The CDR3 sequence is 15 residues long. Written as DNA, the CDR3 is TGTGCCAGCAGCGTAGGCGACTCGCCGATGGGCGAGCAGTACTTC. This translates into CASSVGDSPMGEQYF.

This clonotype was seen many times. The V and J genes are TRBV29-1 and TRBJ1-5; TRBD1 aligns across 10 bases. This CDR3 comprises 15 residues. J was trimmed by 0 bases and V by 6 bases; bases with no gene match: 5. Germline CDR1 and CDR2: SQVTM and ANQGSEA. The CDR3 reads CSVAGTGDSNQPQHF. The CDR3 bases are TGCAGCGTAGCCGGGACAGGGGATAGCAATCAGCCCCAGCATTTT.

This clonotype appeared many times. The rearrangement joins TRBV20-1 to TRBJ1-1; perhaps TRBD1 as D (5 bases). This CDR3 has 14 amino acids. Trimming removed 0 bases from V and 7 bases from J, with 15 bases in between. The germline CDR1 and CDR2 sequences are DFQATT and SNEGSKA (reference sequence). In nucleotides, the CDR3 is TGCAGTGCTAGAGATTTTACGGGACCCTATGAAGCTTTCTTT. Translated: CSARDFTGPYEAFF.

The sample holds many counts of this clonotype. The chain links TRBV20-1 to TRBJ1-1; 8 nucleotides match TRBD1. The CDR3 is 17 residues long. CDR1 DFQATT and CDR2 SNEGSKA come from the germline V gene (reference sequence). The J segment lost 1 base and the V segment lost 3 bases, leaving 13 bases of the junction unmatched. The CDR3 DNA reads TGCAGTGCTAGGGACAGGGCCCGGGGGGGTTCGAACACTGAAGCTTTCTTT. It yields the protein CSARDRARGGSNTEAFF.

The table lists this clonotype with many counts. The chain uses TRBV27 and TRBJ1-5; D is ambiguous. V gave up 8 bases and J gave up 1 base, with 12 bases separating them. The CDR3 contains 14 residues. The V gene's germline CDR1 is MNHEY and CDR2 SMNVEV (reference sequence). As DNA, the CDR3 is TGTGCCAGCTGTCCGGGGTACAGCAATCAGCCCCAGCATTTT. Translating gives CASCPGYSNQPQHF.

This clonotype came up a few times. This chain uses TRBV4-1 with TRBJ2-7; 12 nucleotides match TRBD2. The CDR3 length is 16 residues. With 4 bases clipped from V and 3 bases from J, the junction kept 7 bases outside the gene matches. CDR1 and CDR2 (germline): MGHRA, YSYEKL. This chain's CDR3 is CASSPRQTSGGYEQYF. The CDR3 DNA sequence: TGCGCCAGCAGCCCCCGGCAGACTAGCGGGGGCTACGAGCAGTACTTC.

This clonotype was seen many times. This rearrangement joins TRBV20-1 to TRBJ2-4; no reliable D call. V lost 7 bases and J lost 0, with 10 bases in between. This CDR3 contains 13 residues. Germline CDR1 is DFQATT and CDR2 is SNEGSKA (reference sequence). CDR3 amino acids: CSGVRLAKNIQYF. CDR3 nucleotides: TGCAGTGGGGTACGGTTAGCCAAAAACATTCAGTACTTC.

Turning to this clonotype: A read error may account for a junction end that differs from germline. V usage is TRBV7-2 and J usage is TRBJ2-2, with D perhaps assigned TRBD1 or TRBD2 (6 bases each). The CDR3 consists of 14 residues. From germline, CDR1 is SGHTA and CDR2 FQGNSA. This chain's CDR3 is CASSRGHDTGELCF. The CDR3 bases are TGTGCCAGCAGCCGGGGGCACGACACCGGGGAGCTGTGTTTT.

The chain combines TRBV7-2 with TRBJ2-7, with 9 bases aligning to TRBD2. V lost 5 bases and J lost 0; bases outside the gene matches: 5. CDR1 and CDR2 (germline): SGHTA, FQGNSA. The CDR3 runs to 15 residues. This chain's CDR3 is CASSISGGNSYEQYF. CDR3 bases: TGTGCCAGCAGCATCAGCGGGGGGAACTCCTACGAGCAGTACTTC. The full variable domain, completed using reference TRBV7-2 and TRBJ2-7, is GAGVSQSPSNKVTEKGKDVELRCDPISGHTALYWYRQSLGQGLEFLIYFQGNSAPDKSGLPSDRFSAERTGGSVSTLTIQRTQQEDSAVYLCASSISGGNSYEQYFGPGTRLTVT.

This chain uses TRBV12-3 or TRBV12-4 with TRBJ1-6; D gene unclear. This CDR3 has 17 residues. With 5 bases removed from V and 6 bases from J, the gap between germline ends came to 20 bases. The CDR3 spells CASSPRPTWEGNSPLHF. CDR3 DNA sequence: TGTGCCAGCAGTCCCCGACCAACTTGGGAGGGTAATTCACCCCTCCACTTT.

This clonotype was seen many times. The rearrangement uses TRBV30 and TRBJ1-2; D not certain. Germline CDR1 GTSNPN, CDR2 SVGIG (reference sequence). CDR3 length: 12 residues. With 0 bases removed from V and 11 bases from J, the gap between germline ends came to 13 bases. The DNA for the CDR3 is TGTGCCTGGAGTGTATTAAAGTCTCGTTACACCTTC. It translates to CAWSVLKSRYTF.

The CDR3 here is CASSNEGAYEQYF. CDR3 DNA sequence: TGTGCCAGCAGTAACGAGGGGGCCTACGAGCAGTACTTC. The chain carries TRBV12-3 or TRBV12-4 and TRBJ2-7; weak D call: TRBD1 (6 bases). Trimming cost V 5 bases and J 2 bases, with 10 bases left between them. This CDR3 has 13 residues.

This clonotype was observed at least ten times. This chain links TRBV20-1 with TRBJ2-7, with a tentative D call TRBD1 (5 bases). V lost 8 bases, J lost 0 bases, and 17 bases lay in between. Germline CDR1 reads DFQATT; CDR2 reads SNEGSKA (reference sequence). The CDR3 extends over 14 amino acids. CDR3 coding DNA: TGCAGTACCTCCCGAGAGCAGGGCTCCTACGAGCAGTACTTC. Translating gives CSTSREQGSYEQYF.

This clonotype was seen a few times. This chain links TRBV27 with TRBJ2-7, with 8 bases lining up with TRBD1. V lost 2 bases, J lost 1 base, and 4 bases stayed unmatched. In germline, CDR1 is MNHEY, CDR2 SMNVEV (reference sequence). CDR3 length: 15 amino acids. CDR3 residues: CASSLRGDRSYEQYF. The DNA for the CDR3 is TGTGCCAGCAGTTTAAGGGGGGACAGGTCCTACGAGCAGTACTTC.

Comments on this clonotype: One end of the junction is discordant with germline, which a read error may explain. This chain links TRBV5-1 with TRBJ2-4; the match to TRBD2 covers 11 bases. This CDR3 is built from 18 residues. Germline V gene sequence: CDR1 SGHRS, CDR2 YFSETQ. The CDR3 loop reads CASSLMVVPSGRPAIKYF. The CDR3 DNA sequence: TGCGCCAGCAGCTTGATGGTGGTTCCTAGCGGGAGGCCGGCCATTAAGTACTTC.

There are many counts of this clonotype. The chain has TRBV7-3 and TRBJ2-7; TRBD2 matches 13 bases. Germline V CDR1 and CDR2: SGHTA, FQGTGA. With V trimmed by 6 bases and J by 2 bases, 4 bases remained unmatched. The CDR3 totals 15 residues. The CDR3 region has the DNA TGTGCCAGCAGTCGGACTAGCGGGAGCACCTACGAGCAGTACTTC. This encodes CASSRTSGSTYEQYF.